The source of this TCR beta chain is a study of shared clonotypes between healthy human individuals. Measured with immunoSEQ multiplex PCR; TCRdb has only the in-frame clones, and not every one. The table has roughly 76,000 clones, 60% to 65% seen once. This clone was picked up many times. Germline lookup yields CDR1 SGHTA and CDR2 FQGNSA. CDR3 size: 12 residues. V lost 4 bases and J 7 bases, leaving 9 bases between the germline ends. This clonotype originated in a man aged 25 to 45 in good health. This chain links TRBV7-2 with TRBJ2-3; possibly TRBD1 for D (5 bases). The sample was memory CD8+ T cells sorted from blood. Subset here: CD45RO+ cells pooled with CCR7-negative TemRA cells. CDR3 DNA sequence: TGTGCCAGCAGCTCTACAGGAAATACGCAGTATTTT. Translating it yields CASSSTGNTQYF.